This T cell receptor beta chain stems from a study of cytomegalovirus exposure and HLA in healthy donors. About the study: One earlier analysis, a look at 150 million to 200 million T cells, found roughly 110 million unique TCR beta sequences. Findings of the study overall: Trimming of TCR beta V- and J-genes showed a link, identified in a later analysis, to a missense DCLRE1C variant. In a later analysis, HLA-C alleles had the fewest associated TCRs, DRB1 alleles the most. CMV serostatus stood as the only immune exposure information on hand.

Comment on this clone: Its specificity is not known.

V gave up 3 bases and J gave up 0 bases, with 10 bases separating them. Germline loops: CDR1 SNHLY, CDR2 FYNNEI. This CDR3 is built from 15 residues. Primers: 60 Vbeta forward and 13 Jbeta reverse. TCRdb keeps only in-frame clones here, not all; method: immunoSEQ multiplex PCR. Found here are roughly 150,000 clones, roughly 80% of them singletons; the top ten hold approximately 1.2%. This TCR was recovered from a man under 40 in good health and CMV-seronegative. Material: PBMCs. This rearrangement joins TRBV2 to TRBJ2-3; D is possibly TRBD2 (5 bases). The CDR3 sequence is CASSDEERSTDTQYF. The CDR3 bases are TGTGCCAGCAGTGATGAGGAGCGGAGCACAGATACGCAGTATTTT. Together with reference TRBV2 and TRBJ2-3, the CDR3 gives the full variable domain: EPEVTQTPSHQVTQMGQEVILRCVPISNHLYFYWYRQILGQKVEFLVSFYNNEISEKSEIFDDQFSVERPDGSNFTLKIRSTKLEDSAMYFCASSDEERSTDTQYFGPGTRLTVL.